The present T cell receptor beta chain was sequenced within a study of cytomegalovirus exposure and HLA in healthy donors. Generated by immunoSEQ multiplex PCR, the TCRdb table keeps only in-frame clones and is missing some. The sample holds 140,000 to 150,000 clones, about 87% seen once. General observations from the study: Within the 100 to 150 validation repertoires, first-cohort TCR clusters tended to co-occur, according to a later analysis.

Remarks on this clone: Its antigen is not identified.

This CDR3 is built from 15 residues. Germline V gene sequence: CDR1 MGHRA, CDR2 YSYEKL. V lost 1 base and J lost 0, with 9 bases in between. This rearrangement joins TRBV4-1 to TRBJ1-1, with TRBD1 as a possible D gene (6 bases). The source of this sequence is a man in his late teens or twenties in good health and CMV-seropositive. Sequenced material: PBMCs. CDR3 sequence reads: CASSQGDTMNTEAFF. The CDR3 nucleotides read TGCGCCAGCAGCCAAGGGGACACCATGAACACTGAAGCTTTCTTT.